This T cell receptor (beta chain) comes out of a study of regulatory T cells in long-lasting Graves disease. Overall study context: Treatment with antithyroid drugs for over 5 years, together with positive TSH receptor antibodies, meant persistent Graves' disease. Whole-study findings and limits: Researchers examined only peripheral blood and not thyroid tissue. Those with persistent disease had in common more public clonotypes (approximately 2,500) than new patients (about 900).

As for this clonotype: Its antigen remains unidentified.

The TCR beta library used iRepertoire HTBI primers with Arm-PCR amplification of CDR3. TCRdb recomputed calls from the multiplex PCR reads with MiXCR, one row per CDR3 protein. The sample carries roughly 450,000 distinct CDR3 sequences, around 24% recorded once. Time point noted: persistent/refractory GD, antithyroid drugs over 5 years with positive TRAb. The TCR library used RNA extracted from PBMCs. Sequencing used peripheral blood mononuclear cells (PBMCs), obtained when the disease was refractory, from a patient treated with antithyroid drugs. The TCR comes from a female donor with Graves disease.

Written as DNA, the CDR3 is TGTGCCAGCAGCCAAGATTTCTCGGACCGGACTACTACCGGGGAGCTGTTTTTT. Its translation is CASSQDFSDRTTTGELFF. The chain carries TRBV3-1 and TRBJ2-2; D is possibly TRBD2 (6 bases). V lost 0 bases to trimming and J lost 5 bases, with 19 bases between them. The CDR3 covers 18 residues. Germline loops: CDR1 LGHDT, CDR2 YNNKEL (reference sequence).